This T cell receptor (beta chain) came from a study of blood T cell repertoires in COVID-19. As for the study in general: Sites across the United States, Italy and Spain contributed samples from acute and convalescent COVID-19. T cells, B-cell-depleted T cells, or PBMCs provided the cDNA or gDNA that served as material.

Original processing methods: The assay estimated nucleated cells by amplifying reference gene primers. TCRdb keeps only in-frame clones here, not all; method: immunoSEQ multiplex PCR. V, J and clone size are those of that table, while D and trimming were read from the DNA. The sample lists some 50,000 clones; about 83% were seen once. CDR1 LGHDT and CDR2 YNNKEL come from the germline V gene (reference sequence). V shed 4 bases and J shed 2 bases, with 8 bases lying between them. The CDR3 sequence is 13 residues long. This receptor was identified in a man in his fifties with acute or convalescent COVID-19. The chain couples TRBV3-1 (or the pseudogene TRBV3-2) to TRBJ1-1, with D possibly TRBD1 on 6 matching bases. What was sequenced was peripheral blood. Written as DNA, the CDR3 is TGTGCCAGCAGCCGACAGGCCAACACTGAAGCTTTCTTT. It specifies CASSRQANTEAFF.